These T cell receptor beta chains were read from a single sample in a study of blood T cell repertoires in COVID-19. TCRdb's copy holds only in-frame clones and misses some; the assay was immunoSEQ multiplex PCR. The sample holds roughly 180,000 clones, approximately 85% seen once. Sequencing was done on a sample of PBMCs or T cells enriched from blood (not recorded which). These receptors were collected from a man in his forties or fifties who had recovered from COVID-19. The CDR3 runs from the conserved cysteine through the conserved F or W.

j_call,v_call,cdr3_aa
TRBJ2-1,TRBV9,CASSVEAGSNEQFF
TRBJ2-1,TRBV7-2,CASSLGLAGYNEQFF
TRBJ1-5,TRBV5-1,CASSGTASNQPQHF
TRBJ1-1,TRBV19,CASSSPPGVMNTEAFF
TRBJ1-4,TRBV15,CATSRDVDGRGVFF
TRBJ2-7,TRBV30,CAWSVRRGRNEQYF
TRBJ2-7,TRBV7-8,CASSLGGTYEQYF
TRBJ1-2,TRBV12-3/TRBV12-4,CASSLTGYRCTF
TRBJ2-2,TRBV11-3,CASSPWTGVGWGTGELFF
TRBJ1-1,TRBV19,CASSDRVTEAFF
TRBJ2-5,TRBV10-2,CASSDPSDSQETQYF